The 10 T cell receptor beta chains in this list originate from one sample, sequenced in a study of response to subunit inactivated influenza vaccine. From the RT-PCR reads, TCRdb called clonotypes with MiXCR, one entry per CDR3 protein. The sample has 300,000 to 350,000 distinct CDR3 sequences, roughly a fifth seen once; the top ten hold approximately 10%. Here the sequenced sample was PBMCs from blood, taken 21 months after vaccination. The origin of the receptors is a man aged 50 to 69 who received an inactivated influenza vaccine.

This clonotype was recorded a few times. This chain connects TRBV25-1 to TRBJ2-5, with 9 bases that match TRBD2. The J segment lost 0 bases and the V segment lost 4 bases, leaving 6 bases of the junction unmatched. The CDR3 sequence is 16 residues long. Per the germline V gene, CDR1 is MGHDK and CDR2 is SYGVNS. The CDR3 is CASSALRLADQETQYF. The CDR3 DNA follows: TGTGCCAGCAGTGCCCTACGACTAGCGGACCAAGAGACCCAGTACTTC.

The chain has TRBV7-2 and TRBJ2-3; D unclear. V lost 8 bases, J lost 5 bases, and 11 bases lay in between. Per the germline V gene, CDR1 is SGHTA and CDR2 is FQGNSA. This CDR3 has 12 amino acids. CDR3 region: CASGPLEDTQYF. The CDR3 bases are TGTGCCAGCGGCCCCCTCGAAGATACGCAGTATTTT.

This clonotype was seen a few times. The genes are TRBV5-5 and TRBJ1-3; D gene uncertain. V lost 0 bases to trimming and J lost 4 bases, with 11 bases between them. Looked up from germline, CDR1 is SGHKS and CDR2 is YYEKEE (reference sequence). The CDR3 covers 15 residues. The CDR3 is CASSLGPRFGNTIYF. The CDR3 DNA reads as TGTGCCAGCAGCTTGGGCCCTAGGTTCGGAAACACCATATATTTT.

The chain employs TRBV20-1 and TRBJ1-1, with TRBD1 matching 7 bases. The V gene's germline CDR1 is DFQATT and CDR2 SNEGSKA (reference sequence). The CDR3 covers 14 residues. Trimming took 2 bases from V and 0 from J; bases not matched to a gene: 3. CDR3 residues: CSARRGQLNTEAFF. The CDR3 DNA follows: TGCAGTGCTAGAAGGGGGCAGTTGAACACTGAAGCTTTCTTT.

This clonotype was picked up a small number of times. V gene TRBV27 combines with J gene TRBJ1-5; weak D call: TRBD1 (6 bases). Germline V CDR1 and CDR2: MNHEY, SMNVEV (reference sequence). V lost 5 bases and J 5 bases, leaving 13 bases between the germline ends. The CDR3 runs to 14 residues. The CDR3 protein is CASSNRDTDQPQHF. The DNA of the CDR3 is TGTGCCAGCAGTAACCGGGACACCGATCAGCCCCAGCATTTT.

This clonotype appeared many times. V is TRBV4-3 and J is TRBJ1-2; the match to TRBD1 covers 12 bases. The CDR3 consists of 15 residues. CDR1 LGHNA and CDR2 YSLEER come from the germline V gene. Trimming removed 2 bases from V and 8 bases from J; junction bases left unmatched: 6. CDR3: CASSQTGQGAWGYTF. In nucleotides, the CDR3 is TGCGCCAGCAGCCAAACGGGACAGGGGGCGTGGGGCTACACCTTC.

In its sample, this clonotype was seen many times. The chain links TRBV7-9 to TRBJ1-6, with unresolved D. There are 15 residues in the CDR3. V shed 7 bases and J shed 9 bases, with 19 bases lying between them. The V gene's germline CDR1 is SEHNR and CDR2 FQNEAQ (reference sequence). Written as DNA, the CDR3 is TGTGCCAGCACCCTCGAACGTCCAGGTAGTTCACCCCTCCACTTT. This gives the protein CASTLERPGSSPLHF.

Ten or more counts support this clonotype. The rearrangement joins TRBV4-1 to TRBJ1-1; D not certain. V dropped 3 bases and J dropped 7 bases, with 12 bases sitting between them. Germline lookup yields CDR1 MGHRA and CDR2 YSYEKL. CDR3 length: 13 residues. The CDR3 DNA sequence: TGCGCCAGCAGCCATGTGGGGAATTTTGAAGCTTTCTTT. Protein sequence: CASSHVGNFEAFF.

The genes are TRBV10-2 and TRBJ2-3, with D possibly matching TRBD1 (6 bases). The germline gives CDR1 WSHSY, CDR2 SAAADI. The CDR3 consists of 13 residues. V was clipped by 7 bases and J by 4 bases, with 12 bases between them. The CDR3 region is CASKVGASDTQYF. The CDR3 nucleotides read TGCGCCAGCAAAGTGGGGGCGTCAGATACGCAGTATTTT.

The sample holds a few counts of this clonotype. The V and J genes are TRBV6-2 or TRBV6-3 and TRBJ2-5; a possible D gene is TRBD1 (8 bases). V lost 6 bases and J lost 2, with 13 bases in between. This CDR3 comprises 14 residues. Germline CDR1 MNHEY, CDR2 SVGEGT. The CDR3 DNA is TGTGCCAGCAGCGGACAGGGAGGGCAAGAGACCCAGTACTTC. Amino acid sequence: CASSGQGGQETQYF.